This T cell receptor (beta chain) was identified during a study of blood T cell repertoires in COVID-19 (TCRdb year 2020). Notes on the research overall: Collaborator samples came from the United States, Italy and Spain and covered acute and convalescent phases of COVID-19. The samples were drawn from the first 160 participants of the ongoing ImmuneRACE study and from 1,254 subjects provided by 6 global collaborators. Where HLA class I and class II types were available, the types were taken from metadata supplied by the sample provider, not from assay-based typing. The sample metadata nearly always contained a de-identified subject ID, COVID-19 status, age in years and sex. Subjects who had been exposed to COVID-19, were actively infected with it, or had recovered from it provided the deeply sampled blood TCRbeta repertoires that made up the dataset. The repertoires were released in a freely available public database meant as a resource for research on the immune response to SARS-CoV-2. The prospective study material was composed of cDNA or gDNA derived from T cells, B-cell-depleted T cells, or PBMCs. What the authors observed across the whole study: How much clinical and demographic metadata was included differed by source and by participant, and the metadata was provided uncurated.

As for this clone: Its binding antigen is unknown. No base-level quality is on record; no much larger clone is a single base apart.

Enrolling through a virtual design, the prospective study's participants ranged in age from about 18 to 100 years and lived across about two dozen United States geographic areas. To assign participants to cohorts, the prospective study relied on clinical history that participants themselves reported in a screening survey and a study questionnaire. Each participant in the prospective study had whole blood, serum and a nasopharyngeal or oropharyngeal swab collected by mobile phlebotomists. Prospective study participants could optionally give additional blood draws and questionnaires over an approximately 2-month period. Before DNA extraction, blood samples from the prospective study were shipped at room temperature or frozen. The immunoSEQ Assay, a bias-controlled multiplex PCR, was used to amplify TCRbeta CDR3 regions from genomic DNA. The published analysis was carried out like this. The number of nucleated cells in each sample was estimated from the amplification of reference gene primers within the assay. To quantify the absolute abundance of each unique TCRbeta CDR3 rearrangement, sequence reads were collapsed and filtered. For each sample, productive Simpson clonality was calculated by taking the square root of Simpson's diversity index across productive rearrangements. TCRdb holds this immuneACCESS table with in-frame rearrangements only. Some clones are missing; in checked studies, unresolved V genes explain under half, and the rest has no known cause. V and J calls and clone size follow that table, whereas D and trimming were derived from the DNA. The sample table records some 230,000 clones; 85% to 90% of these occur just once. The ten largest clones represent about 3% of the sample.

In the germline V gene, CDR1 corresponds to MRHNA and CDR2 to SNTAGT. Its CDR3 holds 14 amino acids, cysteine through phenylalanine. CDR3 DNA is the only sequence kept; it has 42 bases, read in frame from the first base. Unmatched junction bases come to 2, with V trimmed by 3 bases and J by 6 bases. The material sequenced was PBMCs or T cells enriched from blood (not recorded which). The chain is made from TRBV6-4 and TRBJ2-1, and 10 junction bases match TRBD2. This clonotype originated in a woman under 30 in a cohort exposed to, infected with or recovered from COVID-19 (not recorded which). CDR3 loop: CASSEIAGGNEQFF. The DNA reads as follows: TGTGCCAGCAGTGAGATAGCGGGGGGCAATGAGCAGTTCTTC.